The next 2 T cell receptor beta chains were all read from a single sample in a study of blood T cell repertoires in COVID-19. This table comes from immunoSEQ multiplex PCR, and its TCRdb copy is limited to in-frame clones, with some not included. The repertoire has about 230,000 clones, over 65% of them found once; the top ten carry around 2.6%. What was sequenced was peripheral blood. The receptors derive from a woman aged 70-85 years with active or convalescent COVID-19.

The rearrangement uses TRBV7-6 and TRBJ2-2; D not certain. Germline-derived CDR1 and CDR2 are SGHVS and FNYEAQ. V was shortened by 2 bases and J by 3 bases, with 7 bases between the two germline ends. This CDR3 spans 14 amino acids. Written as DNA, the CDR3 is TGTGCCAGCAGCTTAAATCCGGACACCGGGGAGCTGTTTTTT. Translating gives CASSLNPDTGELFF. The full variable domain, completed using reference TRBV7-6 and TRBJ2-2, is GAGVSQSPRYKVTKRGQDVALRCDPISGHVSLYWYRQALGQGPEFLTYFNYEAQQDKSGLPNDRFSAERPEGSISTLTIQRTEQRDSAMYRCASSLNPDTGELFFGEGSRLTVL.

This clone was seen more than once but under ten times. This chain's CDR3 is CASSQRGPEKLFF. DNA for the CDR3: TGTGCCAGCAGCCAAAGGGGGCCTGAAAAACTGTTTTTT. The chain employs TRBV6-2 or TRBV6-3 and TRBJ1-4; 7 nucleotides line up with TRBD1. Germline V lookup: CDR1 MNHEY, CDR2 SVGEGT. The V segment lost 6 bases and the J segment 7 bases; nucleotides outside the gene matches: 5. This CDR3 spans 13 amino acids.